This entry describes one TCR beta chain. Its antigen remains unidentified. This entry is derived from a study of CXCR3-negative and CXCR3-positive naive CD8 T cells. Sorts performed in triplicate captured 300,000 or so cells each from every CD8+ T cell subset. UMI-tagged TRB cDNA libraries were built via 5' RACE. One entry per CDR3 protein, without DNA, is what TCRdb gives after re-calling the 5' RACE reads. The table for this sample gives 100,000 to 150,000 distinct CDR3 sequences. The CDR3 runs 13 residues. Germline V gene sequence: CDR1 SGHVS, CDR2 FQNEAQ. Notes on the study in general: Hydrophobicity was higher for TRB CDR3s found in CXCR3-positive naive cells than in CXCR3-negative naive cells. Diversity in memory CD8+ cells fell much lower than the comparably high levels seen in both naive subsets.

The sequenced sample consisted of naive CXCR3+ CD8+ T cells from blood. Specified subset: CD45RO-CCR7+CD27+CD95- naive CD8+ T cells expressing CXCR3 (TNR3+). The chain links TRBV7-8 to TRBJ2-4; checking the TCRdb D call of TRBD1 is not possible without DNA. The TCR comes from a human donor in good health. Some clones in this sample may be carry-over from other donors' samples. The CDR3 protein is CASSLGLGDIQYF.